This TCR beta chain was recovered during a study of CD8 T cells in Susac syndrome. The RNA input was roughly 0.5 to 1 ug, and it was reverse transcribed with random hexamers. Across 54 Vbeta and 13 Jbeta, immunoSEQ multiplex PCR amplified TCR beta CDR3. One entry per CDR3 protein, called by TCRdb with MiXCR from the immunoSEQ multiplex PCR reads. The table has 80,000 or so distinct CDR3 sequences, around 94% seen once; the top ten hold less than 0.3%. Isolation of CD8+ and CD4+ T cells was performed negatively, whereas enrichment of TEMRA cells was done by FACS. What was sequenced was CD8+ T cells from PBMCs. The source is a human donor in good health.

The CDR3 loop reads CASIIDHYEQYF. The CDR3 DNA reads TGTGCCAGCATCATCGACCACTACGAGCAGTACTTC. The chain uses TRBV2 and TRBJ2-7; D remains unclear. This CDR3 is 12 amino acids long. Trimming removed 7 bases at V and 3 bases at J, with 10 bases between. Germline V lookup: CDR1 SNHLY, CDR2 FYNNEI.